The present TCR beta chain was sequenced within a study of OX40 agonist ivuxolimab in advanced cancers. Whole-study context: Dose-escalation cases comprised hepatocellular carcinoma, melanoma, renal cell or head and neck cancer.

The repertoire was sequenced with immunoSEQ multiplex PCR; TCRdb's copy has only in-frame clones and lacks some. Here the sample spans 50,000 to 75,000 clones, about nine tenths being singletons. Germline CDR1 is SQVTM and CDR2 is ANQGSEA. The CDR3 consists of 10 residues. The starting material was CD4+ or CD8+ T cells sorted from blood, obtained in a trial of the OX40 agonist ivuxolimab. The chain employs TRBV29-1 and TRBJ1-1; tentative D call: TRBD1 (5 bases). This receptor was obtained from an adult with an advanced solid tumor such as melanoma, head and neck, liver or kidney cancer. CDR3 in amino acids: CGGGNTEAFF. The CDR3 DNA reads TGCGGGGGGGGGAACACTGAAGCTTTCTTT.